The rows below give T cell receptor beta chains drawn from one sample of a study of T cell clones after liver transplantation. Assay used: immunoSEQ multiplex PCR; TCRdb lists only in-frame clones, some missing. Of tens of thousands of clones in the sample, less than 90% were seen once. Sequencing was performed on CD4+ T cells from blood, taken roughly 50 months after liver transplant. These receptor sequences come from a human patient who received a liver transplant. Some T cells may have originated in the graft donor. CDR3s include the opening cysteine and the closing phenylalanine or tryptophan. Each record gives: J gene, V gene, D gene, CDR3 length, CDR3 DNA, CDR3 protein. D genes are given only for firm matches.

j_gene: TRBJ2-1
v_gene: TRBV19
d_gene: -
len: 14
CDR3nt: TGTGCCAGTAGTATTGGTCGCGCCCACAATGAGCAGTTCTTC
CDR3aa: CASSIGRAHNEQFF

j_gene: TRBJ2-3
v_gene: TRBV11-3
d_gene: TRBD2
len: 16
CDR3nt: TGTGCCAGCAGCCTGACTAGCGGGAGAACATCAGATACGCAGTATTTT
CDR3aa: CASSLTSGRTSDTQYF

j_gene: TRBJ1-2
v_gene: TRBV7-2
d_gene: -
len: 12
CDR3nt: TGTGCCAGCAGCTCCGGGGACTATGGCTACACCTTC
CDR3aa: CASSSGDYGYTF

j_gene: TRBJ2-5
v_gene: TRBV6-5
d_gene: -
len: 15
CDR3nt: TGTGCCAGCAGGAGACATAGCTCAGGGCAAGAGACCCAGTACTTC
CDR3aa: CASRRHSSGQETQYF

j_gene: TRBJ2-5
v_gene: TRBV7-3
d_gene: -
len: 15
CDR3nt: TGTGCCAGCAGCTTAAGGGGGGGCAAGGGTGAGACCCAGTACTTC
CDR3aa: CASSLRGGKGETQYF

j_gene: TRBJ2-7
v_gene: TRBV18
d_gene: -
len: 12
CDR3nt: TGTGCCAGCTCACCGGGAATTCCCGAGCAGTACTTC
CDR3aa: CASSPGIPEQYF

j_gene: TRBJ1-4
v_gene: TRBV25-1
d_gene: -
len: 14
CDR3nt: TGTGCCAGCAATGGTGATGCAACTAATGAAAAACTGTTTTTT
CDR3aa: CASNGDATNEKLFF

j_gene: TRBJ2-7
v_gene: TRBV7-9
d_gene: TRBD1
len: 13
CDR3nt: TGTGCCAGCAGGGCAGGGGGTGTCGACGAGCAGTACTTC
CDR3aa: CASRAGGVDEQYF

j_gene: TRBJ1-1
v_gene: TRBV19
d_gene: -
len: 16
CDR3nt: TGTGCCAGTAGTCCGCTTTTGGGCCGAGGGAACACTGAAGCTTTCTTT
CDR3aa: CASSPLLGRGNTEAFF

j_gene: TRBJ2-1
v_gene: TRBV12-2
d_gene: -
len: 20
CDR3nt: TGTGCAAGTCGCTTAAAGTCGACTAGCGGAGCCCCTAGCTCCTACAATGAGCAGTTCTTC
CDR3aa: CASRLKSTSGAPSSYNEQFF

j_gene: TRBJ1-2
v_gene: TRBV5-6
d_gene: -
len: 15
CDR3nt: TGTGCCAGCAGCTTGGGGGGGACGGATCTTTTCGGCTACACCTTC
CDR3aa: CASSLGGTDLFGYTF

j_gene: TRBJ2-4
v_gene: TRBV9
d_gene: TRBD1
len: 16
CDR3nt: TGTGCCAGCAGCGTAGGAGGGGGGACAGGGGTCAACATTCAGTACTTC
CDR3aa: CASSVGGGTGVNIQYF

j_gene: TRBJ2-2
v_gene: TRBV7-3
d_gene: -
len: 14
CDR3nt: TGTGCCAGCAGCCCCCGTCGCGGCACCGGGGAGCTGTTTTTT
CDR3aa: CASSPRRGTGELFF

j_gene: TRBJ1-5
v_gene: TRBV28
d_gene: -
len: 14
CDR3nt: TGTGCCAGCAGCCACCTCGGGCAGGACCAGCCCCAGCATTTT
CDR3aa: CASSHLGQDQPQHF